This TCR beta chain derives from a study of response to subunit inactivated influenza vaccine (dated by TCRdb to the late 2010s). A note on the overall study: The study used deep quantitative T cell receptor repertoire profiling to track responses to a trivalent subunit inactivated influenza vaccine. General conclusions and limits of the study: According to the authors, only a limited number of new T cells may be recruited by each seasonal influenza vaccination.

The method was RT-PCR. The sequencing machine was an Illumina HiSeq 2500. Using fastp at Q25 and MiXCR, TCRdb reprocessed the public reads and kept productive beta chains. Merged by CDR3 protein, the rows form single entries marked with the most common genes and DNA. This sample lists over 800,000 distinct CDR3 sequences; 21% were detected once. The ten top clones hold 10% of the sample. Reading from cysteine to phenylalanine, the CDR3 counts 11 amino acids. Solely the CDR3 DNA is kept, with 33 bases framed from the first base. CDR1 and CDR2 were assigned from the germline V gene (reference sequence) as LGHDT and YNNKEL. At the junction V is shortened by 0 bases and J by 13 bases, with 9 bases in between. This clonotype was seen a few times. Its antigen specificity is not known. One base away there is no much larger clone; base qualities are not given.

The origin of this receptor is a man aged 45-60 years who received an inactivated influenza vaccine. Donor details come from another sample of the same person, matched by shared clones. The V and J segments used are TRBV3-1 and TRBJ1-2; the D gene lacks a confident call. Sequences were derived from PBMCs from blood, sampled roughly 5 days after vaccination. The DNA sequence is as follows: TGTGCCAGCAGCCAAGAACGGGCCCTCACCTTC. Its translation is CASSQERALTF.